The clone carrying this T cell receptor (beta chain) was seen just once. The data derive from a study of blood T cell repertoires in COVID-19. The CDR3 has 15 amino acids. Germline loops: CDR1 SGHNT, CDR2 YYREEE (reference sequence). Unmatched junction bases numbered 5, after V lost 2 bases and J lost 1 base. The repertoire was sequenced with immunoSEQ multiplex PCR; TCRdb's copy has only in-frame clones and lacks some. Among fewer than 300,000 clones listed, 90% to 95% were seen once. The V and J genes are TRBV5-4 and TRBJ2-7, with 8 bases lining up with TRBD2. Sequenced input: peripheral blood. The receptor's source is a woman in her twenties or thirties with COVID-19, enrolled during active disease. CDR3 in amino acids: CASSLAGEGSYEQYF. CDR3 nucleotides: TGTGCCAGCAGCTTAGCGGGAGAAGGATCCTACGAGCAGTACTTC.